This T cell receptor beta chain emerged from a study of T-cell reconstitution after alpha-beta-depleted transplantation in children (dated by TCRdb to between 2015 and 2016). With respect to the entire study: Using TCR repertoire profiling, the study quantitatively followed how T-cell immune reconstitution unfolded in children after TCRalphabeta/CD19-depleted allogeneic hematopoietic cell transplantation.

Library generation was performed with PCR. This sample was sequenced with an Illumina HiSeq 2500. TCR library preparation used molecular barcoding, with unique molecular identifiers applied to normalize quantification of the TCRbeta repertoire. In-frame beta chains were kept once TCRdb had trimmed the public reads at Q25 with fastp and called clones with MiXCR. Each entry is one CDR3 protein sequence, shown with its most common DNA and genes. This sample is represented by 400,000 to 500,000 distinct CDR3 sequences; roughly 10% of them were singletons. Roughly 6% of the sample rests with the top ten. V ends up 3 bases short and J 0 bases short, with an unmatched junction base count of 7. The CDR3 holds 17 amino acids from the cysteine to the phenylalanine. The retained sequence is limited to the CDR3, 51 bases, with the frame set at the first base. CDR1 and CDR2 were assigned from the germline V gene as SGHRS and YFSETQ.

For this clonotype: The clone's antigen remains unknown. Base-call qualities are not available, and no considerably larger clone is one nucleotide away.

The sample here was PBMCs from the stem cell graft donor, taken from the stem cell graft. Recombination joined TRBV5-1 with TRBJ2-3, with 10 bases matching TRBD2. The source of this sequence is a human donor who donated a stem cell graft to a child with acute myeloid leukemia. The sequence in DNA is TGCGCCAGCAGCTCCAGACCGACTAGCGGGAGCACAGATACGCAGTATTTT. Its protein is CASSSRPTSGSTDTQYF.